The 17 T cell receptor beta chains below were found in one sample sequenced in a study of T-cell memory formation after mild COVID-19 (dated by TCRdb to about 2021). Library construction relied on 5' RACE. Sequencing instrument: Illumina NovaSeq 6000. TCRdb reworked the public reads: Q25 trimming with fastp, MiXCR clone assembly, productive beta chains retained. Each entry merges the rows of one CDR3 protein and shows their most common DNA and genes. In all, the sample holds under 300,000 distinct CDR3 sequences, and 16% of those were seen once. The ten largest clones represent 3% to 4.5% of the sample. The sequenced sample consisted of PBMCs or a T cell subset sorted from them (not recorded which). These receptor sequences come from a young man who had mild COVID-19 (a few samples of this study predate the infection). The sample titles of this study are shuffled in the database, so cell type and time point are left out; the donor was told from shared clones.

The chain is built from TRBV7-8 and TRBJ2-3; D is tentatively TRBD1 or TRBD2 (5 bases each). Trimming pared 8 bases from V and 3 bases from J, leaving 15 bases between. Germline CDR1 is SGHVS and CDR2 is FQNEAQ. The CDR3 runs 14 residues. The DNA of the CDR3 is TGTGCCAGCGGGGCGAAGAGGGAAACAGATACGCAGTATTTT. It encodes CASGAKRETDTQYF. The variable domain in full, completed from reference TRBV7-8 and TRBJ2-3, reads GAGVSQSPRYKVAKRGQDVALRCDPISGHVSLFWYQQALGQGPEFLTYFQNEAQLDKSGLPSDRFFAERPEGSVSTLKIQRTQQEDSAVYLCASGAKRETDTQYFGPGTRLTVL.

The V and J genes are TRBV7-6 and TRBJ2-1, with TRBD2 as a possible D gene (6 bases). CDR1 and CDR2 from the germline V gene are SGHVS and FNYEAQ. V was trimmed by 5 bases and J by 8 bases, leaving 13 bases between them. The CDR3 is 13 amino acids. This chain's CDR3 is CASSAGPGHEQFF. In nucleotides, the CDR3 is TGTGCCAGCAGCGCGGGACCAGGGCATGAGCAGTTCTTC. Based on the CDR3 plus reference TRBV7-6 and TRBJ2-1, the full variable domain is GAGVSQSPRYKVTKRGQDVALRCDPISGHVSLYWYRQALGQGPEFLTYFNYEAQQDKSGLPNDRFSAERPEGSISTLTIQRTEQRDSAMYRCASSAGPGHEQFFGPGTRLTVL.

The genes are TRBV6-7 and TRBJ1-5; D unclear. TRBV6-7 is flagged as an ORF with uncertain function. The length of the CDR3 is 15 residues. Deletions cut 4 bases from V and 3 bases from J, with 13 bases between. CDR3 amino acids: CASSSGPRTNQPQHF. The CDR3 DNA sequence: TGTGCCAGCAGTTCTGGACCTCGGACCAATCAGCCCCAGCATTTT.

This clonotype was counted a few times. The V and J genes are TRBV5-1 and TRBJ2-5; 8 bases match TRBD2. Germline V lookup: CDR1 SGHRS, CDR2 YFSETQ. The CDR3 extends over 16 amino acids. After removal of 0 bases from V and 1 base from J, the junction contained 5 bases not matched to a gene. The CDR3 region has the DNA TGCGCCAGCAGCTTGGGGGTCGGGAGGGCCCAAGAGACCCAGTACTTC. It yields the protein CASSLGVGRAQETQYF.

This clonotype was observed a handful of times. The chain combines TRBV6-2 or TRBV6-3 with TRBJ1-3; D ambiguous. Trimming took 0 bases from V and 0 from J, leaving 6 bases between them. Germline CDR1 and CDR2: MNHEY and SVGEGT. This CDR3 spans 15 amino acids. The CDR3 DNA follows: TGTGCCAGCAGTTACTCGGCCGACTCTGGAAACACCATATATTTT. This translates into CASSYSADSGNTIYF.

This clonotype has only a few counts. V and J are TRBV20-1 and TRBJ1-2; D unresolved. The ends were cut back, 4 bases at V and 7 bases at J, with 7 bases in the middle. Germline-derived CDR1 and CDR2 are DFQATT and SNEGSKA (reference sequence). The CDR3 is 10 amino acids. The CDR3 is CSATSTGYTF. CDR3 in DNA: TGCAGTGCTACCTCGACTGGCTACACCTTC.

This clonotype was counted ten times or more. J is TRBJ2-3 and V is TRBV20-1; 9 bases are a match to TRBD2. Germline values: CDR1 DFQATT, CDR2 SNEGSKA (reference sequence). CDR3 length equals 15 residues. After removal of 6 bases from V and 2 bases from J, the junction contained 9 bases not matched to a gene. CDR3 sequence reads: CSASQTSGLTDTQYF. The CDR3 coding sequence is TGCAGTGCCAGTCAGACTAGCGGCCTCACAGATACGCAGTATTTT.

This clonotype was observed a handful of times. The rearrangement links TRBV6-5 to TRBJ2-3; tentatively, D is TRBD2 (7 bases). Germline V lookup: CDR1 MNHEY, CDR2 SVGAGI. The CDR3 spans 16 residues. With 0 bases removed from V and 5 bases from J, the gap between germline ends came to 15 bases. CDR3 residues: CASSYSRGGARDTQYF. The CDR3 DNA follows: TGTGCCAGCAGTTACTCTAGGGGGGGGGCCCGAGATACGCAGTATTTT.

This clonotype was recorded a few times. This rearrangement joins TRBV11-2 to TRBJ1-2; a weak D match, TRBD1 (5 bases). CDR3 length: 13 residues. Looked up from germline, CDR1 is SGHAT and CDR2 is FQNNGV. With 3 bases removed from V and 4 bases from J, the gap between germline ends came to 9 bases. The CDR3 region has the DNA TGTGCCAGCAGCTTTAACAGGAGCTATGGCTACACCTTC. This codes for CASSFNRSYGYTF.

The chain uses TRBV20-1 and TRBJ2-1; maybe TRBD1 (5 bases). Germline lookup yields CDR1 DFQATT and CDR2 SNEGSKA (reference sequence). V was trimmed by 0 bases and J by 4 bases, leaving 10 bases between them. The length of the CDR3 is 14 residues. The CDR3 nucleotides are TGCAGTGCTAGAGAAGGTGGACAATACAATGAGCAGTTCTTC. Protein product: CSAREGGQYNEQFF.

This clonotype was counted a few times. The J gene is TRBJ2-5, the V gene TRBV7-2; a weak D match, TRBD2 (6 bases). V dropped 2 bases and J dropped 5 bases, with 9 bases sitting between them. Germline assignment: CDR1 SGHTA and CDR2 FQGNSA. CDR3 length: 13 amino acids. The CDR3 reads CASSLYGRETQYF. For the CDR3, the DNA is TGTGCCAGCAGCTTATATGGGAGGGAGACCCAGTACTTC.

This clonotype has more than one count but fewer than ten. The chain links TRBV4-1 to TRBJ2-5; TRBD1 aligns across 11 bases. Trimming removed 3 bases from V and 4 bases from J; junction bases left unmatched: 4. Germline V gives CDR1 MGHRA, CDR2 YSYEKL. This CDR3 region has 15 residues. The CDR3 loop reads CASSQAGQGGETQYF. In DNA form, the CDR3 reads TGCGCCAGCAGCCAGGCGGGACAGGGGGGAGAGACCCAGTACTTC.

Only one count was recorded for this clonotype. V usage is TRBV6-5 and J usage is TRBJ1-2; perhaps TRBD1 as D (6 bases). The CDR3 is made up of 15 amino acids. Germline assignment: CDR1 MNHEY and CDR2 SVGAGI. The germline V and J ends were trimmed by 6 bases and 1 base, with 15 bases remaining between them. CDR3 region: CASSPTGLHNYGYTF. CDR3 sequence (DNA): TGTGCCAGCAGCCCCACAGGGCTCCATAACTATGGCTACACCTTC.

The CDR3 region is CASSPGWGQGAVDEQFF. The CDR3 coding sequence is TGTGCCAGCAGCCCGGGGTGGGGACAGGGGGCGGTGGATGAGCAGTTCTTC. V usage is TRBV11-3 and J usage is TRBJ2-1; 12 nucleotides align to TRBD1. Trimming removed 5 bases from V and 8 bases from J; junction bases left unmatched: 13. This CDR3 region has 17 residues. Per the germline V gene, CDR1 is SGHNT and CDR2 is YENEEA.

V and J are TRBV7-8 and TRBJ1-5, with D perhaps matching TRBD1 (5 bases). Germline CDR1 reads SGHVS; CDR2 reads FQNEAQ. The V and J ends lost 2 bases and 8 bases respectively, with 16 bases between them. The CDR3 totals 15 residues. In nucleotides, the CDR3 is TGTGCCAGCAGCTTATCGGGGGGAGGGTGGAAGCCCCAGCATTTT. It encodes CASSLSGGGWKPQHF.

This clonotype was found many times. The chain uses TRBV9 and TRBJ1-2; the D is unclear. The germline CDR1 and CDR2 sequences are SGDLS and YYNGEE. The V end was cut by 3 bases, the J end by 3 bases, with 12 bases between. The CDR3 contains 14 residues. The CDR3 spells CASSASTSDYGYTF. DNA of the CDR3: TGTGCCAGCAGCGCATCTACATCTGACTATGGCTACACCTTC.

The chain joins TRBV3-1 to TRBJ2-6; 8 nucleotides match TRBD1. This CDR3 is built from 19 residues. Germline assignment: CDR1 LGHDT and CDR2 YNNKEL (reference sequence). The trim removed 4 bases at V and 2 bases at J, leaving 13 bases unmatched. This CDR3 is CASSRRPGQVTPGANVLTF. The CDR3 nucleotides are TGTGCCAGCAGCCGCCGACCGGGACAGGTGACTCCTGGGGCCAACGTCCTGACTTTC.